This TCR beta chain is from a study of control samples from healthy donors and cancer patients (TCRdb year 2020). V loses 0 bases of germline sequence and J loses 4 bases, and the interval between the two ends is 7 bases. CDR1 is given as MNHEY and CDR2 as SVGAGI, both from the germline V gene. The CDR3 goes from the cysteine to the phenylalanine over 13 residues. The retained sequence is limited to the CDR3, 39 bases, with the frame set at the first base. A remark on this clone: Which antigen it targets is not known. Base quality data are lacking; no much larger clone is found one base away.

The library was obtained by the immunoSEQ multiplex PCR assay. Not all clones reach the TCRdb copy of this immuneACCESS table, which keeps in-frame sequences only. Checked studies attribute under half of the gap to unresolved V genes and leave the rest unexplained. The sample contains under 130,000 clones, roughly 90% of them found a single time. The ten most abundant clones make up about a fifth of the sample. This sequence uses TRBV6-5 and TRBJ2-7; the D segment could be TRBD2, given 6 matching bases. Sequenced: PBMCs. The sequence derives from a man aged 55 to 70 with lung cancer. The CDR3 corresponds to CASSYSGTYEQYF. The nucleotides are TGTGCCAGCAGTTACTCCGGGACTTACGAGCAGTACTTC.